This is a list of T cell receptor beta chains from one sample in a study of T cells expressing NK-cell markers. TCRdb reprocessed the 5' RACE reads and keeps a single row for each CDR3 protein, giving no DNA. The sample has roughly 420,000 distinct CDR3 sequences. Input material: blood T cells: a sorted CD56 or NKG2C T cell subset, CD4+ or CD8+ T cells, or bulk PBMC T cells (not recorded which). The receptor set was obtained from a woman between 18 and 69 years old in good health. The CDR3 runs from the conserved cysteine through the conserved F or W. Each record gives: V gene, J gene, CDR3 protein.

TRBV5-6	TRBJ2-1	CASSWGTGGEQFF
TRBV12-3/TRBV12-4	TRBJ1-2	CASSIGGGYGYTF
TRBV15	TRBJ2-4	CATSYDPGPKNIQYF
TRBV6-2/TRBV6-3	TRBJ2-1	CASRYSYNEQFF
TRBV11-3	TRBJ2-3	CASSLDDLDTQYF
TRBV20-1	TRBJ2-1	CSTTKGLGVLDEQFF
TRBV28	TRBJ2-7	CASSFSGLQYEQHF
TRBV18	TRBJ1-2	CASSPFTGPQGGYTF
TRBV7-2	TRBJ1-4	CASSTEGLAEKLFF
TRBV12-3/TRBV12-4	TRBJ2-3	CASSPRPHTDTQYF
TRBV29-1	TRBJ2-5	CSVYSAQETQYF
TRBV5-5	TRBJ2-5	CASSLSLAGQETQYF
TRBV28	TRBJ2-7	CASSQPQSAGAYEQYF
TRBV20-1	TRBJ2-1	CSARDGRGDNEQFF
TRBV3-1	TRBJ2-2	CASSQGPGELFF
TRBV5-4	TRBJ2-1	CASRMAGTEQFF
TRBV4-3	TRBJ2-6	CASSRDASGANVLTF
TRBV3-1	TRBJ1-1	CASSHQGPTEAFF
TRBV29-1	TRBJ2-2	CSVVKNTGELFF
TRBV12-3/TRBV12-4	TRBJ1-5	CASSLGQEQPQHF
TRBV9	TRBJ1-3	CASSVGGPGNTIYF
TRBV9	TRBJ2-1	CASSPTPPTGRFF
TRBV28	TRBJ1-1	CASGRGGGTEAFF
TRBV10-2	TRBJ2-7	CASSEFPRGHEQYF
TRBV12-3/TRBV12-4	TRBJ2-3	CASSFMDRQYF
TRBV20-1	TRBJ2-3	CSARVGAGADTQYF
TRBV12-3/TRBV12-4	TRBJ2-1	CASSFSGTSILNEQFF
TRBV20-1	TRBJ2-1	CSAWRTSPYNEQFF
TRBV20-1	TRBJ1-1	CSARGLGQGSEAFF
TRBV11-3	TRBJ2-1	CASSPLRGSSYNEQFF
TRBV7-8	TRBJ1-1	CASSLRQDLGLDTEAFF
TRBV18	TRBJ1-1	CASLGPLNTEAFF
TRBV20-1	TRBJ1-2	CSARDWGAGENYGYTF
TRBV12-3/TRBV12-4	TRBJ2-7	CASSSTQGGPGYEQYF
TRBV20-1	TRBJ1-5	CSARAPPEGQPQHF
TRBV10-3	TRBJ2-7	CAIGGAGTYEQYF
TRBV5-1	TRBJ1-2	CASSDREGYGYTF
TRBV20-1	TRBJ2-7	CSARGADVTYEQYF